This T cell receptor beta chain was captured in a study of blood T cell repertoires in COVID-19. Study as a whole: Samples taken during acute and convalescent COVID-19 were collected in the United States, Italy and Spain. The cDNA or gDNA used as material had been derived from T cells, B-cell-depleted T cells, or PBMCs.

Methods used by the authors: Cell counts per sample came from amplifying reference gene primers. The assay was immunoSEQ multiplex PCR, and TCRdb's table has in-frame clones only and misses some. The V and J calls and clone size come from that table; D and trimming were worked out from the DNA. The sample holds about 180,000 clones; roughly 80% are singletons and the top ten take about 8.3%. Enrolled during active infection, Seattle patients were then followed longitudinally. The clonotype originates from a woman aged 70-85 years with COVID-19, enrolled during active disease. The sequenced material came from peripheral blood.

The CDR3 nucleotides are TGTGCCAGCAGAAGGGACTTCACAGATACGCAGTATTTT. This encodes CASRRDFTDTQYF. The chain recombines TRBV2 with TRBJ2-3; TRBD2 might be the D (6 bases). V was cut by 6 bases and J by 2 bases, with 9 bases left in between. The CDR3 covers 13 residues. CDR1 and CDR2 (germline): SNHLY, FYNNEI.